The present TCR beta chain was sequenced within a study of CXCR3-negative and CXCR3-positive naive CD8 T cells (dated by TCRdb to the late 2010s). In terms of the full investigation: In total, some 130 million TRB reads were obtained, or roughly 1.5 +/- 0.3 million reads per library. Diversity and physicochemical repertoire analyses covered about a dozen donors pooled from two independent experiments. TRBV-TRBJ cluster analysis included naive subsets from several donors and memory cells from 3 donors. Results and caveats for the whole study, not just this receptor: Freshly isolated PBMCs were used for most assays because CXCR3 expression went down partially after cryopreservation. Because surface CD5, which is linked to self-reactivity in mice, was comparable between the naive subsets, TCR interaction strength was also inferred from the physicochemical properties of TRB CDR3s. Comparably high repertoire diversity was found in both naive subsets, whereas much lower repertoire diversity was found in memory CD8+ T cells. TRBV-TRBJ usage was similar between naive CXCR3-negative and CXCR3-positive cells from the same donor, while memory cells showed distinct patterns. TRB CDR3s from CXCR3-positive naive cells showed higher hydrophobicity (lower Kidera factor 4), lower energy, and higher strength and volume indices than CXCR3-negative naive cells.

Each CD8+ T cell subset was flow-sorted in triplicate, with over 250,000 cells per subset placed directly into RLT lysis buffer. To exclude memory contaminants, naive CD8+ T cells were stringently defined as CD45RO-CCR7+CD27+CD95-. Peripheral blood mononuclear cells were isolated from buffy coats by standard density gradient centrifugation. Naive CXCR3-negative and CXCR3-positive CD8+ T cells were flow-sorted on a FACSAria III. Total RNA was extracted from sorted cells with an RNeasy Mini Kit. From cysteine to phenylalanine, the CDR3 is 17 amino acids long. This entry has no DNA. Notes on this clonotype: The specificity of this receptor is unknown.

Sequenced using a NextSeq 550. The Human TCR Profiling Kit (MiLaboratory) was used to prepare UMI-labeled 5' RACE TRB cDNA libraries. The full amount of extracted RNA was used for cDNA synthesis, and the full amount of resulting cDNA was used for PCR amplification. The libraries were made side by side, with each library going through the same number of PCR cycles. The authors processed their data as follows. MIGEC and MiXCR extracted about 50,000 +/- 10,000 unique UMI-labeled TRB cDNA molecules per library, requiring at least two reads per UMI. On average, each library contained approximately 40,000 +/- 10,000 functional in-frame TRB CDR3 nucleotide clonotypes without stop codons. After each sample was downsampled to 5000 UMI-labeled TRB molecules, VDJtools was used to calculate diversity metrics such as normalized Shannon-Wiener and Chao1. For the central five CDR3 residues, VDJtools calculated physicochemical properties weighted by clonotype size, namely interaction energy, strength, volume and Kidera factor 4. TCRdb reprocessed the reads, so every CDR3 protein sequence counts as one entry and DNA is not shown. The V and J calls, along with clone size, are taken from TCRdb and not from the paper's own processing. This sample's records show some 60,000 distinct CDR3 sequences. The top ten hold under 0.55% of the sample.

This TCR was recovered from a human donor in good health. Some clones in this sample may be carry-over from other donors' samples. The V and J genes are TRBV12-3 or TRBV12-4 and TRBJ2-5; TCRdb selects TRBD1, and the lack of DNA leaves this call unchecked. Sequenced material: naive CXCR3+ CD8+ T cells from blood. The cell subset or site label, as the study defines it: CD45RO-CCR7+CD27+CD95- naive CD8+ T cells expressing CXCR3 (TNR3+). The CDR3 corresponds to CASSRGLQGTPPGTQYF.